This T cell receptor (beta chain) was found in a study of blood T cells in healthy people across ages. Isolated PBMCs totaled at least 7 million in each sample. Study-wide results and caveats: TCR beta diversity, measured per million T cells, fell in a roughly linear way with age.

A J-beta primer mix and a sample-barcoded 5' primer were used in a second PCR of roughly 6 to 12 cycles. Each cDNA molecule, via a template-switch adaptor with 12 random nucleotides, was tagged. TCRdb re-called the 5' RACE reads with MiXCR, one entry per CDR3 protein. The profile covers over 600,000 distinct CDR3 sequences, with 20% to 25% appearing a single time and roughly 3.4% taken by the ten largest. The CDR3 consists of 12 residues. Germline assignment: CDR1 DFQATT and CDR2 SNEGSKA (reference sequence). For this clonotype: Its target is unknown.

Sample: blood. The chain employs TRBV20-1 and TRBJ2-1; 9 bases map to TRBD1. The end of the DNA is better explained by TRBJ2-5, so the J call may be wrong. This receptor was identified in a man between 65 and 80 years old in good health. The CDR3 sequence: CSAEGQGKTQYF. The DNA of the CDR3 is TGCAGTGCGGAAGGACAGGGGAAGACCCAGTACTTC.